This T cell receptor (beta chain) is from a study of blood T cell repertoires in COVID-19. The overall study: Donors in the United States, Italy and Spain gave samples during acute or convalescent COVID-19. PBMCs, B-cell-depleted T cells, or T cells were the source of the cDNA or gDNA that made up the material.

In the original workflow: Quantification of nucleated cells was approximated via reference gene primer amplification. Measured with immunoSEQ multiplex PCR; TCRdb has only the in-frame clones, and not every one. V, J and clone size were drawn from that table, and D and trimming were deduced from the DNA. The table shows roughly 100,000 clones, with approximately 80% occurring only once. The CDR3 is made up of 15 amino acids. The germline V gene encodes CDR1 LNHDA and CDR2 SQIVND (reference sequence). Trimming stripped 4 bases from V and 5 bases from J, with 17 bases between. This TCR came from a woman aged 55-69 years with acute or convalescent COVID-19. Sequencing input: peripheral blood. The gene calls are TRBV19 and TRBJ1-1; unclear D gene. The chain's CDR3 is CASSTQYIGGTEAFF. The CDR3, as DNA: TGTGCCAGTAGTACACAATACATTGGAGGGACTGAAGCTTTCTTT.